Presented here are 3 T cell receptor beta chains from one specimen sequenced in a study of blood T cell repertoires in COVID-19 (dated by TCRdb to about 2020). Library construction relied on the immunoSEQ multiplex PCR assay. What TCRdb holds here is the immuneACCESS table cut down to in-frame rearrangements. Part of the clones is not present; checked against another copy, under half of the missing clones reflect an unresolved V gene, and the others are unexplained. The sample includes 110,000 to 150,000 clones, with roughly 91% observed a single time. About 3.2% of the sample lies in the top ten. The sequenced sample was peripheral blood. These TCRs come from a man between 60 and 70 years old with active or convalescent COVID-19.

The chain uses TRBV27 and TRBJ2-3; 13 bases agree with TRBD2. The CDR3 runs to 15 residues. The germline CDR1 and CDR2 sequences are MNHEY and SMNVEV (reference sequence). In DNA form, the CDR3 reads TGTGGCACTAGCGGGGGGGCCCTTAACACAGATACGCAGTATTTT. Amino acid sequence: CGTSGGALNTDTQYF.

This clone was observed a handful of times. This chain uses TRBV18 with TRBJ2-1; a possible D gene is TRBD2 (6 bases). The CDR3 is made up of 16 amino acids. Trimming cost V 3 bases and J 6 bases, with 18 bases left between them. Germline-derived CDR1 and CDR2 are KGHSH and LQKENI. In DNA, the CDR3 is TGTGCCAGCTCACCGCGGGACTCCTCTCTAAGCAATGAGCAGTTCTTC. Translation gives CASSPRDSSLSNEQFF.

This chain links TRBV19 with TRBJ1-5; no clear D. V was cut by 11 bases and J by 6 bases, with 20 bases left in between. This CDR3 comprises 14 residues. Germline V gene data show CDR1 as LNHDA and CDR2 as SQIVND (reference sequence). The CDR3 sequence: CASKSARGFQPQHF. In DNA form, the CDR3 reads TGTGCCTCTAAGTCCGCGCGGGGTTTTCAGCCCCAGCATTTT.